This entry is about one T cell receptor (beta chain). As yet, its antigen is unknown. One end of the junction is discordant with germline, which a read error may explain. TCRdb passed the 5' RACE reads through MiXCR, listing each CDR3 protein once. This repertoire shows 400,000 to 500,000 distinct CDR3 sequences, roughly 17% found once; its top ten account for 20% to 25%. This entry belongs to a study of T-cell memory formation after mild COVID-19. General observations from the study: Contracting CD8+ clones were enriched in EMRA, CD4+ mainly in CM and EM. Memory cells collected pre-infection included some clones that later responded, suggesting cross-reactive memory joined.

This sequence was found in a man younger than 35 who had mild COVID-19 (a few samples of this study predate the infection). Cell type and time point are not known. Specimen: PBMCs or a T cell subset sorted from them (not recorded which).

The chain's CDR3 is CDSTAGFGYTF. The CDR3 DNA is TGTGACAGCACGGCGGGGTTTGGCTACACCTTC. The chain couples TRBV12-3 or TRBV12-4 to TRBJ1-2; D is uncertain. This CDR3 is 11 amino acids long.